These T cell receptor beta chains were read from a single sample in a study of T cell repertoires in cytomegalovirus infection. TCRdb re-analysed the reads in MiXCR, keeping a single row per CDR3 protein. The sample has approximately 200,000 distinct CDR3 sequences; 22% are singletons. The sample consisted of CD8+ T cells from PBMCs. The receptors originated from a human donor in good health (CMV status not recorded). Some clones in this sample may be carry-over from other donors' samples. The CDR3 runs from the conserved cysteine through the conserved F or W. D genes are given only for firm matches. Clone sizes are given selectively: once, few, many, or a class where the clone is expanded.

-	TRBV7-2	14	TRBJ2-3	few	CASSLESWQDTQYF	TGTGCCAGCAGCTTAGAGTCCTGGCAGGATACGCAGTATTTT
-	TRBV7-9	11	TRBJ2-5	many	CASSSPETQYF	TGTGCCAGCAGTTCCCCAGAGACCCAGTACTTC
TRBD2	TRBV14	18	TRBJ2-1	many	CASSQDPSSAGRYNEQFF	TGTGCCAGCAGCCAAGATCCCTCATCAGCGGGACGTTACAATGAGCAGTTCTTC
-	TRBV28	10	TRBJ1-6	few	CASSRTSLHF	TGTGCCAGCAGCCGAACGTCCCTCCACTTT
TRBD1	TRBV20-1	13	TRBJ2-1	many	CSAGDRAYNEQFF	TGCAGTGCTGGGGACAGGGCCTACAATGAGCAGTTCTTC
TRBD1	TRBV15	13	TRBJ2-4	-	CASRDTGENIQYF	TGTGCCAGCAGAGATACAGGGGAAAACATTCAGTACTTC
TRBD1	TRBV28	17	TRBJ2-7	few	CASSFAPPGQGTYEQYF	TGTGCCAGCAGTTTCGCCCCGCCGGGACAGGGGACCTACGAGCAGTACTTC
-	TRBV19	13	TRBJ1-1	-	CASSPTGGLETFF	TGTGCCAGTAGTCCCACGGGGGGACTCGAGACTTTCTTT
-	TRBV12-3/TRBV12-4	12	TRBJ1-2	many	CASSEGGYGYTF	TGTGCCAGCAGTGAGGGTGGGTATGGCTACACCTTC
-	TRBV9	13	TRBJ1-2	-	CASSVGRTYGYTF	TGTGCCAGCAGCGTGGGCAGGACCTATGGCTACACCTTC
-	TRBV14	13	TRBJ2-3	few	CASSQGRTDTQYF	TGTGCCAGCAGCCAGGGGAGGACAGATACGCAGTATTTT
TRBD2	TRBV6-6	13	TRBJ2-1	many	CASSPGLIGEQFF	TGTGCCAGCAGCCCGGGACTAATCGGAGAGCAGTTCTTC
TRBD2	TRBV19	19	TRBJ2-4	-	CASSIGLAGGGGAKNIQYF	TGTGCCAGTAGTATTGGACTAGCGGGGGGCGGGGGAGCCAAAAACATTCAGTACTTC
TRBD2	TRBV6-2/TRBV6-3	19	TRBJ2-1	-	CASSYPSSGGPSSYNEQFF	TGTGCCAGCAGTTACCCATCTAGCGGGGGTCCAAGCTCCTACAATGAGCAGTTCTTC